The 9 T cell receptor beta chains below come from one sample, sequenced in a study of T cell responses to AZD1222 COVID-19 vaccine. Profiled with immunoSEQ multiplex PCR; TCRdb holds only in-frame clones, not every one. Found here are 150,000 or so clones, around 92% of them singletons; the top ten hold 3% to 4%. The sample here was peripheral blood, taken 28 days after the second AZD1222 dose. Receptors were obtained from an adult who received the AZD1222 COVID-19 vaccine.

The chain links TRBV7-3 to TRBJ1-2; D call uncertain. V was cut by 2 bases and J by 4 bases, with 14 bases left in between. The V gene's germline CDR1 is SGHTA and CDR2 FQGTGA. CDR3 size: 15 residues. CDR3 region: CASSLDVVNFYGYTF. The CDR3 DNA reads as TGTGCCAGCAGCTTAGATGTGGTAAACTTCTATGGCTACACCTTC.

The chain is built from TRBV5-1 and TRBJ1-2, with 7 bases matching TRBD1. CDR3 length: 15 residues. Germline CDR1 is SGHRS and CDR2 is YFSETQ. With 0 bases clipped from V and 7 bases from J, the junction kept 9 bases outside the gene matches. The CDR3: CASSLDPTGVVGYTF. CDR3 bases: TGCGCCAGCAGCTTGGACCCAACAGGGGTGGTTGGCTACACCTTC.

The chain combines TRBV29-1 with TRBJ2-7; D unclear. Germline CDR1 reads SQVTM; CDR2 reads ANQGSEA. Trimming shortened V by 4 bases and J by 4 bases, and 11 bases separated the two germline ends. The CDR3 runs 12 residues. The CDR3 region has the DNA TGCAGCGTTGCTAGGACGCCATACGAGCAGTACTTC. It codes for CSVARTPYEQYF.

In the case of this clone: At one end, the junction sequence differs from germline, possibly due to a read error. The chain is built from TRBV6-1 and TRBJ1-1; a weak D match, TRBD1 (6 bases). Germline CDR1 reads MNHNS; CDR2 reads SASEGT. The CDR3 has 14 residues. The CDR3 spells CASREGQTNTEAFF. The CDR3, as DNA: TGTGCCAGCAGGGAAGGACAGACGAACACTGAAGCTTTCTTT.

This sequence joins TRBV6-2 or TRBV6-3 and TRBJ1-1, with 7 bases lining up with TRBD1. Germline V gene sequence: CDR1 MNHEY, CDR2 SVGEGT. The length of the CDR3 is 14 residues. Unmatched junction bases numbered 13, after V lost 5 bases and J lost 10 bases. CDR3 sequence reads: CASSPIQGNQAAFF. The CDR3 coding sequence is TGTGCCAGCAGTCCAATACAGGGGAACCAAGCAGCTTTCTTT.

This clone has only a few counts. This chain connects TRBV4-2 to TRBJ1-1; D uncertain. The germline gives CDR1 LGHNA, CDR2 YNFKEQ. Trimming took off 0 bases at V and 5 bases at J, with 10 bases between the two ends. The CDR3 sequence is 14 residues long. The CDR3 DNA reads as TGTGCCAGCAGCCAAGATCAGCTTCGGACTGAAGCTTTCTTT. Encoded protein: CASSQDQLRTEAFF.

Note on this clone: The junction differs from germline at one of its ends, possibly a read error. This sequence joins TRBV29-1 and TRBJ1-3; D unresolved. Looked up from germline, CDR1 is SQVTM and CDR2 is ANQGSEA. This CDR3 spans 13 amino acids. CDR3 bases: TGCAGCGTGGAAGGTCCCCCCGGAAACACCATATATTTT. Residues: CSVEGPPGNTIYF.

The J gene is TRBJ1-1, the V gene TRBV7-8; the D is unclear. Trimming shortened V by 2 bases and J by 1 base, and 8 bases separated the two germline ends. The CDR3 sequence is 14 residues long. Germline V lookup: CDR1 SGHVS, CDR2 FQNEAQ. CDR3 protein: CASSLMGGNTEAFF. The CDR3 DNA is TGTGCCAGCAGCTTAATGGGAGGGAACACTGAAGCTTTCTTT. Full variable domain (outside the CDR3, taken from reference TRBV7-8 and TRBJ1-1): GAGVSQSPRYKVAKRGQDVALRCDPISGHVSLFWYQQALGQGPEFLTYFQNEAQLDKSGLPSDRFFAERPEGSVSTLKIQRTQQEDSAVYLCASSLMGGNTEAFFGQGTRLTVV.

This clone was seen only once. The chain couples TRBV15 to TRBJ2-1; D is unresolved. Trimming removed 0 bases from V and 4 bases from J, with 4 bases in between. The length of the CDR3 is 13 residues. From germline, CDR1 is LNHNV and CDR2 YYDKDF (reference sequence). As DNA, the CDR3 is TGTGCCACCAGCAGAGATCGGTACAATGAGCAGTTCTTC. As protein: CATSRDRYNEQFF. Full variable domain (missing parts from reference TRBV15 and TRBJ2-1): DAMVIQNPRYQVTQFGKPVTLSCSQTLNHNVMYWYQQKSSQAPKLLFHYYDKDFNNEADTPDNFQSRRPNTSFCFLDIRSPGLGDTAMYLCATSRDRYNEQFFGPGTRLTVL.